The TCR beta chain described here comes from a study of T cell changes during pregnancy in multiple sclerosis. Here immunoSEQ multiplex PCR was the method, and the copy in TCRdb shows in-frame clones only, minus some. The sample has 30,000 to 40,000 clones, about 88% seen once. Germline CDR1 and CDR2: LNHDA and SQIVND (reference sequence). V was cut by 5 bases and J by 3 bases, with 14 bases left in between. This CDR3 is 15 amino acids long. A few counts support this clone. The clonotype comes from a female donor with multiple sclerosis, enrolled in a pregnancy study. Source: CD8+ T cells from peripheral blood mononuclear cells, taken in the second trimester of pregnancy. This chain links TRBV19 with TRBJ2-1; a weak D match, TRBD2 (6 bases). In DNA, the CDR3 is TGTGCCAGTAGTGCTCGGGAGTGGGACTACAATGAGCAGTTCTTC. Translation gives CASSAREWDYNEQFF.